Shown below are 22 T cell receptor beta chains from a single sample sequenced in a study of shared clonotypes between healthy human individuals (dated by TCRdb to about 2020). CD8 naive samples consisted of CD45RO-negative cells that were positively selected for CCR7, yielding a CD45RA+CCR7+ population without TemRA cells. To prepare the library, the immunoSEQ multiplex PCR assay was applied. TCRdb re-hosts the immuneACCESS table, in-frame sequences only. Its copies lack some clones; in the studies checked, an unresolved V gene accounts for under half of them, and the cause for the rest is not known. The sample table records fewer than 1 million clones; 90% to 97% of these occur just once. About 0.21% of the sample is in the top ten clones. What was sequenced was naive CD8+ T cells sorted from blood. The cell subset or site label of this sample denotes: CD45RA+CCR7+. All receptors derive from a man younger than 40 in good health.

The rearrangement uses TRBV28 and TRBJ2-7; no reliable D call. Per the germline V gene, CDR1 is MDHEN and CDR2 is SYDVKM. Trimming shortened V by 3 bases and J by 3 bases, and 9 bases separated the two germline ends. The CDR3 has 13 residues. The CDR3 coding sequence is TGTGCCAGCAGTTTCGCAGGCTTCTACGAGCAGTACTTC. As protein: CASSFAGFYEQYF.

The rearrangement links TRBV5-5 to TRBJ2-1, with TRBD1 identical over 8 bases. Germline V gene data show CDR1 as SGHKS and CDR2 as YYEKEE (reference sequence). There are 14 residues in the CDR3. J was trimmed by 6 bases and V by 4 bases; bases with no gene match: 6. As DNA, the CDR3 is TGTGCCAGCAGCCGGGACAGGATAGGCAATGAGCAGTTCTTC. Its protein is CASSRDRIGNEQFF.

The chain couples TRBV2 to TRBJ2-7; the D gene is possibly TRBD2 (7 bases). V shed 7 bases and J shed 3 bases, with 13 bases lying between them. Germline loops: CDR1 SNHLY, CDR2 FYNNEI. The CDR3 totals 13 residues. DNA of the CDR3: TGTGCCAGCAACGGGGGGCTTAACTACGAGCAGTACTTC. Its protein product is CASNGGLNYEQYF.

The genes are TRBV28 and TRBJ2-7; D gene uncertain. V shed 3 bases and J shed 4 bases, with 10 bases lying between them. CDR1 is MDHEN, CDR2 SYDVKM, per germline. This CDR3 is 13 amino acids long. The CDR3 DNA is TGTGCCAGCAGTTTTCAGAACCCTTACGAGCAGTACTTC. Protein: CASSFQNPYEQYF.

The chain couples TRBV7-9 to TRBJ2-3; D tentatively fits TRBD1 or TRBD2 (6 bases each). V lost 5 bases and J 2 bases, leaving 20 bases between the germline ends. The CDR3 sequence is 17 residues long. Per germline, CDR1 SEHNR and CDR2 FQNEAQ (reference sequence). The DNA for the CDR3 is TGTGCCAGCAGCACAATGGGGGGCAGAGATCCCACAGATACGCAGTATTTT. Protein sequence: CASSTMGGRDPTDTQYF.

The chain recombines TRBV7-9 with TRBJ2-1; tentative D call: TRBD2 (5 bases). V lost 4 bases, J lost 0 bases, and 19 bases lay in between. This CDR3 has 18 residues. Germline CDR1 is SEHNR and CDR2 is FQNEAQ (reference sequence). CDR3 bases: TGTGCCAGCAGCTCCACCATTACTAGGGCCAACTCCTACAATGAGCAGTTCTTC. Its protein product is CASSSTITRANSYNEQFF.

The chain has TRBV2 and TRBJ2-7; no definite D call. The CDR3 contains 16 residues. The V gene's germline CDR1 is SNHLY and CDR2 FYNNEI. V shed 0 bases and J shed 3 bases, with 15 bases lying between them. The CDR3 nucleotides are TGTGCCAGCAGTGAAGCAGGGCAGATCGGTAGCTACGAGCAGTACTTC. Translation: CASSEAGQIGSYEQYF.

This clone was seen once. One end of the junction fails to match germline, which may point to a read error. The J gene is TRBJ1-1, the V gene TRBV4-1, with 8 bases matching TRBD1. The CDR3 totals 13 residues. Germline V CDR1 and CDR2: MGHRA, YSYEKL. The CDR3 here is CASSQGVSRQGNF. The CDR3 DNA reads TGCGCCAGCAGCCAAGGGGTAAGCAGACAGGGGAACTTT.

V usage is TRBV7-3 and J usage is TRBJ2-2; the match to TRBD2 covers 11 bases. J gave up 6 bases and V 5 bases, and 5 bases lay outside the gene matches. The V gene's germline CDR1 is SGHTA and CDR2 FQGTGA. The CDR3 length is 15 residues. This CDR3 is CASSLRTSGPGELFF. The CDR3 DNA sequence: TGTGCCAGCAGCCTCCGGACTAGCGGGCCCGGGGAGCTGTTTTTT.

This rearrangement joins TRBV4-1 to TRBJ2-1; 12 nucleotides agree with TRBD2. Trimming cost V 4 bases and J 7 bases; bases outside gene matches: 5. The V gene's germline CDR1 is MGHRA and CDR2 YSYEKL. CDR3 length equals 15 residues. In DNA, the CDR3 is TGCGCCAGCAGCCCCCTAGCGGGGGGGAGGAATGAGCAGTTCTTC. Translated: CASSPLAGGRNEQFF.

V gene TRBV4-3 combines with J gene TRBJ2-7; TRBD2 matches 8 bases. Unmatched junction bases numbered 7, after V lost 2 bases and J lost 1 base. This CDR3 has 16 amino acids. Germline V CDR1 and CDR2: LGHNA, YSLEER. CDR3 region: CASSQLTGTSSYEQYF. CDR3 DNA sequence: TGCGCCAGCAGCCAACTGACCGGGACTAGTTCCTACGAGCAGTACTTC.

The J gene is TRBJ1-1, the V gene TRBV6-1; D unresolved. Germline V gene lookup returns CDR1 MNHNS and CDR2 SASEGT. Trimming took off 5 bases at V and 6 bases at J, with 25 bases between the two ends. CDR3 length: 17 residues. The CDR3 loop is CASSQVTKPLVDSEAFF. DNA of the CDR3: TGTGCCAGCAGTCAAGTAACCAAACCCCTTGTAGACTCTGAAGCTTTCTTT.

J is TRBJ2-7 and V is TRBV29-1; D is unclear. Trimming shortened V by 3 bases and J by 3 bases, and 12 bases separated the two germline ends. CDR1 SQVTM and CDR2 ANQGSEA come from the germline V gene. The CDR3 spans 13 residues. The CDR3 here is CSVEDSTVYEQYF. DNA of the CDR3: TGCAGCGTTGAGGATTCCACAGTCTACGAGCAGTACTTC.

The chain joins TRBV2 to TRBJ2-7; D is tentatively TRBD1 or TRBD2 (5 bases each). In germline, CDR1 is SNHLY, CDR2 FYNNEI. The CDR3 is 14 amino acids. Trimming stripped 8 bases from V and 4 bases from J, with 18 bases between. CDR3: CASFGALHGYEQYF. As DNA, the CDR3 is TGTGCCAGCTTCGGGGCCCTACATGGTTACGAGCAGTACTTC.

The chain is built from TRBV7-9 and TRBJ2-1; D remains unclear. The germline V gene encodes CDR1 SEHNR and CDR2 FQNEAQ (reference sequence). This CDR3 is built from 11 residues. The V end lost 5 bases, the J end lost 6 bases, and 5 bases lay between the germline ends. CDR3 nucleotide sequence: TGTGCCAGCAGCCTCATCAATGAGCAGTTCTTC. Protein sequence: CASSLINEQFF.

The chain couples TRBV28 to TRBJ2-5, with 7 bases aligning to TRBD1. Unmatched junction bases numbered 4, after V lost 1 base and J lost 2 bases. Germline CDR1 reads MDHEN; CDR2 reads SYDVKM. The CDR3 runs to 15 residues. This CDR3 is CASSLLTGLQETQYF. The CDR3 nucleotides are TGTGCCAGCAGTTTATTGACAGGGCTGCAAGAGACCCAGTACTTC.

The V and J genes are TRBV7-9 and TRBJ2-6; the D gene is possibly TRBD2 (5 bases). Germline values: CDR1 SEHNR, CDR2 FQNEAQ (reference sequence). The CDR3 is 15 amino acids. V lost 3 bases to trimming and J lost 2 bases, with 8 bases between them. The chain's CDR3 is CASSFRGTGANVLTF. The CDR3 DNA reads as TGTGCCAGCAGCTTTCGGGGTACTGGGGCCAACGTCCTGACTTTC.

The chain uses TRBV7-9 and TRBJ2-1; D might be TRBD1 (6 bases). The CDR3 has 18 residues. Trimming took 4 bases from V and 1 from J, leaving 20 bases between them. CDR1 and CDR2 (germline): SEHNR, FQNEAQ (reference sequence). In nucleotides, the CDR3 is TGTGCCAGCAGCTCGGCTTCTCAGGGGCAGCCATCCTACAATGAGCAGTTCTTC. Translated: CASSSASQGQPSYNEQFF.

V is TRBV7-6 and J is TRBJ2-7; D call uncertain. CDR1 SGHVS and CDR2 FNYEAQ come from the germline V gene. There are 14 residues in the CDR3. Trimming stripped 3 bases from V and 0 bases from J, with 9 bases between. The CDR3 DNA reads as TGTGCCAGCAGCTTCAGACATATCTCCTACGAGCAGTACTTC. Protein: CASSFRHISYEQYF.

This chain joins TRBV7-9 and TRBJ2-7; TRBD1 might be the D (5 bases). Germline loops: CDR1 SEHNR, CDR2 FQNEAQ (reference sequence). CDR3 length: 17 residues. Trimming took 0 bases from V and 0 from J, leaving 15 bases between them. The CDR3 coding sequence is TGTGCCAGCAGCTTAGCGATGGTAGGGGATCCCTCCTACGAGCAGTACTTC. Translated, it gives CASSLAMVGDPSYEQYF.

J is TRBJ2-1 and V is TRBV29-1; D is undetermined. CDR1 is SQVTM, CDR2 ANQGSEA, per germline. The CDR3 sequence is 13 residues long. The CDR3 DNA sequence: TGCAGTGCGAGAAATGCGGATACCAATGAGCAGTTCTTC. Its translation is CSARNADTNEQFF.

This clone was recorded only once. This rearrangement joins TRBV7-3 to TRBJ2-1, with 8 bases identical to TRBD1. The CDR3 has 15 residues. Unmatched junction bases numbered 4, after V lost 2 bases and J lost 4 bases. Germline V gene data show CDR1 as SGHTA and CDR2 as FQGTGA. The CDR3 DNA reads TGTGCCAGCAGCTTAGGCAGGGGGCAATACAATGAGCAGTTCTTC. Its translation is CASSLGRGQYNEQFF.